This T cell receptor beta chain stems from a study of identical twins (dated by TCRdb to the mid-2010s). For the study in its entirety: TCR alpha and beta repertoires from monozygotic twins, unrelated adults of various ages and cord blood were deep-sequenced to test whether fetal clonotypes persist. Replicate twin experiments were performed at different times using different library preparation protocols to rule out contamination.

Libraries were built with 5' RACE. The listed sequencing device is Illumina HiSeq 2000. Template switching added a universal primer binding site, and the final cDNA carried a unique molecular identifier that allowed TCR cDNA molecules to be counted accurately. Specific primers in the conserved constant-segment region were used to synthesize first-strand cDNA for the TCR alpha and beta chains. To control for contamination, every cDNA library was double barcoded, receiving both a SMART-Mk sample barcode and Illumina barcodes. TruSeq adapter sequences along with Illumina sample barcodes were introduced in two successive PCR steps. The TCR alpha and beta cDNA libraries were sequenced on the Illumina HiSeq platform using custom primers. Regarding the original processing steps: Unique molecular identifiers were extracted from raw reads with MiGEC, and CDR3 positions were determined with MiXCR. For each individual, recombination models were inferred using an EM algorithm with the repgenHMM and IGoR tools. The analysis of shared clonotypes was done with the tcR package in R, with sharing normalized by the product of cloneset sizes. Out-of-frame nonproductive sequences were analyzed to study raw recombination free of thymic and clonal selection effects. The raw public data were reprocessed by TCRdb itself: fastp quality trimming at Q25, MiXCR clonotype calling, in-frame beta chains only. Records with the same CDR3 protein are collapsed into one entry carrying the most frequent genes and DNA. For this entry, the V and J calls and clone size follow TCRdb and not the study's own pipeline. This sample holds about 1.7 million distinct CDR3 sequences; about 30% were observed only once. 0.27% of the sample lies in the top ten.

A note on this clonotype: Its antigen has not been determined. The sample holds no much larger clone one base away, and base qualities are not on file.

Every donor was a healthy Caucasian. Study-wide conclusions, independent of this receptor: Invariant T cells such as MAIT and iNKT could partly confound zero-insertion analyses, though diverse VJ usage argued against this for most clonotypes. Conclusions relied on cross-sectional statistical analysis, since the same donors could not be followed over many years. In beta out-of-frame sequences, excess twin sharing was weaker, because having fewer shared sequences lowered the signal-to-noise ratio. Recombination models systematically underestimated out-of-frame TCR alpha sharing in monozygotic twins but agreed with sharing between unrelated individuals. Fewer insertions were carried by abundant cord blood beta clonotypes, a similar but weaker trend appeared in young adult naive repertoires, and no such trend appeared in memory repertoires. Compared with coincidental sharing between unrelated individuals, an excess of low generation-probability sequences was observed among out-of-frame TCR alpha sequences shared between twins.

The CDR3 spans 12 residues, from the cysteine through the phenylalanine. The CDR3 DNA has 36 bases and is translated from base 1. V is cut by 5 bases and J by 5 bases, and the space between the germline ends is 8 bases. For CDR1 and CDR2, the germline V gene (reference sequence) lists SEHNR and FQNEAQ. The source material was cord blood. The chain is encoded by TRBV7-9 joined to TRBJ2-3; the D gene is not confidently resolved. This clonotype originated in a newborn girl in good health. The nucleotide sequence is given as TGTGCCAGCAGCCTCCCGGTAGATACGCAGTATTTT. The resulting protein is CASSLPVDTQYF. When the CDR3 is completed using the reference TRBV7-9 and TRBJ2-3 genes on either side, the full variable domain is DTGVSQNPRHKITKRGQNVTFRCDPISEHNRLYWYRQTLGQGPEFLTYFQNEAQLEKSRLLSDRFSAERPKGSFSTLEIQRTEQGDSAMYLCASSLPVDTQYFGPGTRLTVL.